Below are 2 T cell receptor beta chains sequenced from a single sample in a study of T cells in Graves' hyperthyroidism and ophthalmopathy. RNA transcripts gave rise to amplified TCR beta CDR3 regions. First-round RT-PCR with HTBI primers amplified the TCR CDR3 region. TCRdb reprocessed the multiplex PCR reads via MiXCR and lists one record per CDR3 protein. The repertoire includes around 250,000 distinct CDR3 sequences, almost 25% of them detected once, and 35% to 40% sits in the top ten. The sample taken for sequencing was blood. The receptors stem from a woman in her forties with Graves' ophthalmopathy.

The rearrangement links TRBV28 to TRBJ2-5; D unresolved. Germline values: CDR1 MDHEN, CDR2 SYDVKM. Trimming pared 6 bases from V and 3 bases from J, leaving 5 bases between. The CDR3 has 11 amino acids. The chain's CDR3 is CASRQEETQYF. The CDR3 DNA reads TGTGCCAGCAGGCAGGAAGAGACCCAGTACTTC.

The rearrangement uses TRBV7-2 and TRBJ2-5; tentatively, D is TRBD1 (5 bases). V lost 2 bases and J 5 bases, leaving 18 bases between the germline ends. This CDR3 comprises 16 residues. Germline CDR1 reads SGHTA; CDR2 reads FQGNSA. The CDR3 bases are TGTGCCAGCAGCTTACAAGGGGTCGTTACTGGTGAGACCCAGTACTTC. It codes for CASSLQGVVTGETQYF.